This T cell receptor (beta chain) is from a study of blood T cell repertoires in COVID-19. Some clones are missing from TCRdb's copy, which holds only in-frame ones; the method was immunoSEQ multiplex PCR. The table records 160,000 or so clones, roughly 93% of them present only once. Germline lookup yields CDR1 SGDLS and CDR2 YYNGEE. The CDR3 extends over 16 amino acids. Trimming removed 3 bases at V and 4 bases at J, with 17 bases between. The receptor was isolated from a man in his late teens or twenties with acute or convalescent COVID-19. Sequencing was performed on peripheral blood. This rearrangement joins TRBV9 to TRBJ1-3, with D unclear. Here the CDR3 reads CASSADGLVTGNTIYF. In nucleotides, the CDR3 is TGTGCCAGCAGCGCCGACGGACTAGTTACAGGAAACACCATATATTTT.